Detailed here is one TCR beta chain. This specimen belongs to a study of blood T cell repertoires in COVID-19. The table came from immunoSEQ multiplex PCR; TCRdb's copy has only in-frame clones and leaves some out. Of about 250,000 clones listed, 85% were seen once; the top ten hold more than 6.5%. V was pared by 2 bases and J by 4 bases, with 0 bases of the junction left unmatched. This CDR3 comprises 12 residues. CDR1 SGDLS and CDR2 YYNGEE come from the germline V gene. Participants' reported clinical history set cohort assignment. This clonotype originated in a woman aged 50 to 60 who had been exposed to COVID-19. Sequenced: PBMCs or T cells enriched from blood (not recorded which). This chain uses TRBV9 with TRBJ2-7; TRBD2 matches at 7 bases. CDR3: CASSVGGYEQYF. The CDR3 DNA sequence: TGTGCCAGCAGCGTGGGAGGGTACGAGCAGTACTTC.